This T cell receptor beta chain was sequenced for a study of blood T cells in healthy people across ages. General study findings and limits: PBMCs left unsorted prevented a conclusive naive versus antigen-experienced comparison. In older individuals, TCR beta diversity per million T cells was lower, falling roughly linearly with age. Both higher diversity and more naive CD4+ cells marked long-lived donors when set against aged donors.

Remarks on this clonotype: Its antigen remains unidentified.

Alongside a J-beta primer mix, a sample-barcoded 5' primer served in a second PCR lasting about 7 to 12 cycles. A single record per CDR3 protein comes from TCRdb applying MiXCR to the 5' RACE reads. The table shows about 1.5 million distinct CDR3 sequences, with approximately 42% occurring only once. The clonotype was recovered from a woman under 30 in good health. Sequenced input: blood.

CDR3 amino acids: CASSEALLRPSYEQYF. The CDR3 DNA is TGTGCCAGCAGTGAAGCGCTTTTGCGGCCCTCCTACGAGCAGTACTTC. The chain recombines TRBV2 with TRBJ2-4; D is undetermined. The J call may be wrong; the DNA end is better matched by TRBJ2-7. CDR1 is SNHLY and CDR2 is FYNNEI in the germline V gene. CDR3 length equals 16 residues.